This T cell receptor beta chain was identified during a study of T cells in Graves' hyperthyroidism and ophthalmopathy. General study findings and limits: Most thyroid clonotypes expanded above 0.001 appeared in blood too.

In its sample, this clonotype was seen many times. Its antigen remains unidentified. From RNA transcripts, TCR beta CDR3 regions were amplified. The primer set for the first-round RT-PCR of the TCR CDR3 was HTBI. In TCRdb, the multiplex PCR reads were re-called with MiXCR into one record per CDR3 protein. The sample has fewer than 300,000 distinct CDR3 sequences, 13% to 15% seen once. The germline V gene has CDR1 SNHLY and CDR2 FYNNEI. Trimming cost V 4 bases and J 7 bases; bases outside gene matches: 9. The CDR3 totals 14 residues. Fresh peripheral blood, 8 to 10 ml of it, supplied the PBMCs. The source of this sequence is a woman between 45 and 60 years old with Graves' hyperthyroidism that later progressed to Graves' ophthalmopathy. V gene TRBV2 combines with J gene TRBJ2-7, with 8 positions matching TRBD2. The sample consisted of blood. The CDR3 coding sequence is TGTGCCAGCAGTGGAGTGCGGGAGGACGGGGAGCAGTACTTC. It encodes CASSGVREDGEQYF.